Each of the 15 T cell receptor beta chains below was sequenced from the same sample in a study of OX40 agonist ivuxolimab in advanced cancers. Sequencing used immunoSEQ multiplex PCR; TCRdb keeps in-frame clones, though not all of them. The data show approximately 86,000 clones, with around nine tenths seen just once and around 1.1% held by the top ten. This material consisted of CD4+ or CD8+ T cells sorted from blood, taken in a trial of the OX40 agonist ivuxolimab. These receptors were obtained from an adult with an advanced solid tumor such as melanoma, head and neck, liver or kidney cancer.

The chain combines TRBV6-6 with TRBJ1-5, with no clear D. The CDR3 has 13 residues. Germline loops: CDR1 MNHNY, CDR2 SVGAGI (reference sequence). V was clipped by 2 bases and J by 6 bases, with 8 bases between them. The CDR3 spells CASSYNLGQPQHF. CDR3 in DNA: TGTGCCAGCAGTTACAATCTCGGTCAGCCCCAGCATTTT.

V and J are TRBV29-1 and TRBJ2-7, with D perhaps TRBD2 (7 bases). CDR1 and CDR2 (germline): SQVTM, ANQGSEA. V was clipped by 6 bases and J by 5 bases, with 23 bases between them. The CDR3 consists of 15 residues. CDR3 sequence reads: CSVTAPQGGIDEQYF. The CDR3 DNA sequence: TGCAGCGTCACGGCCCCACAGGGAGGGATCGACGAGCAGTACTTC.

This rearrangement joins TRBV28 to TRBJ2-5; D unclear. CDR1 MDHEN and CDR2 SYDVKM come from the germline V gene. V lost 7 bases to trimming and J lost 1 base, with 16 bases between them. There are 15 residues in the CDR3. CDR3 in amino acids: CASNDFSGTQETQYF. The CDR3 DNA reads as TGTGCCAGCAATGATTTCTCAGGAACCCAAGAGACCCAGTACTTC.

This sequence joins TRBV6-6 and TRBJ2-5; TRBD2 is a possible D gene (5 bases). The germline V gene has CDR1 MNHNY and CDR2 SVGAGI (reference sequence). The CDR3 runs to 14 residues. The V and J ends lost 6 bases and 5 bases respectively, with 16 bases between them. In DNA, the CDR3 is TGTGCCAGCAGCCCCCGCGAGCGGTGGGAGACCCAGTACTTC. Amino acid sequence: CASSPRERWETQYF.

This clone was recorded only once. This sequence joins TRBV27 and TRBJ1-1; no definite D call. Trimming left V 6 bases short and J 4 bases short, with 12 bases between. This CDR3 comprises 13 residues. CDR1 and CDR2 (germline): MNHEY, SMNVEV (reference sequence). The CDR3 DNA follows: TGTGCCAGCAGCCCAACTCGTGTCACTGAAGCTTTCTTT. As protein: CASSPTRVTEAFF.

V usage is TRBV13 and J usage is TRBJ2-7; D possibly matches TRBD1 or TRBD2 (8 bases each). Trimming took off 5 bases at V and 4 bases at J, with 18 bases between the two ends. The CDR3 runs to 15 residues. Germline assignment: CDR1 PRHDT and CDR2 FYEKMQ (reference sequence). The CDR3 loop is CASSQGAGGRYEQYF. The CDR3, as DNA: TGTGCCAGCAGCCAGGGGGCGGGAGGAAGGTACGAGCAGTACTTC.

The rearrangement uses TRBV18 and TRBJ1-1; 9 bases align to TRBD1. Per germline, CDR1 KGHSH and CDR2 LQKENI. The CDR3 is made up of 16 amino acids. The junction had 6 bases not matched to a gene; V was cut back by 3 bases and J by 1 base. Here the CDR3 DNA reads TGTGCCAGCTCACCGTCGACAGGGGGACAGAACACTGAAGCTTTCTTT. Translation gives CASSPSTGGQNTEAFF.

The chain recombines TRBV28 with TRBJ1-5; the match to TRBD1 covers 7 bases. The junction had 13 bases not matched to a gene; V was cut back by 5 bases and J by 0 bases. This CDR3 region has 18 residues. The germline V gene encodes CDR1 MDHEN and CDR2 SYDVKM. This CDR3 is CASSGWGQGVHSNQPQHF. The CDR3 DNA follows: TGTGCCAGCAGTGGCTGGGGCCAGGGGGTTCATAGCAATCAGCCCCAGCATTTT.

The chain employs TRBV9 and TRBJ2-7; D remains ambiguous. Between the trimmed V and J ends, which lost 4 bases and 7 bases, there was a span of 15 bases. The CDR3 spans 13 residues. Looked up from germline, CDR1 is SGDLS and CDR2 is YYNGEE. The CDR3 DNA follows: TGTGCCAGCAGCCCCCGCGGAGTGAGGGAGCAGTACTTC. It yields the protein CASSPRGVREQYF.

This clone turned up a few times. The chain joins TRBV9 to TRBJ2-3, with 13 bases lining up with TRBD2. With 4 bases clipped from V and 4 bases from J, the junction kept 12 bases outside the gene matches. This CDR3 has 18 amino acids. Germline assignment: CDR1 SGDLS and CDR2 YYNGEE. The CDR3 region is CASSPQAGLAGVADTQYF. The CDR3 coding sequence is TGTGCCAGCAGCCCCCAGGCCGGACTAGCGGGAGTCGCAGATACGCAGTATTTT. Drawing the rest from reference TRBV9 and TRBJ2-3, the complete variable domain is DSGVTQTPKHLITATGQRVTLRCSPRSGDLSVYWYQQSLDQGLQFLIQYYNGEERAKGNILERFSAQQFPDLHSELNLSSLELGDSALYFCASSPQAGLAGVADTQYFGPGTRLTVL.

CDR3 sequence reads: CASSYDRGTQPQHF. CDR3 nucleotides: TGTGCCAGCAGTTACGACAGGGGAACTCAGCCCCAGCATTTT. V gene TRBV6-5 combines with J gene TRBJ1-5, with TRBD1 identical over 8 bases. Germline loops: CDR1 MNHEY, CDR2 SVGAGI. The CDR3 contains 14 residues. The V gene end was trimmed by 2 bases and the J gene end by 6 bases; junction bases not matched to a gene: 3.

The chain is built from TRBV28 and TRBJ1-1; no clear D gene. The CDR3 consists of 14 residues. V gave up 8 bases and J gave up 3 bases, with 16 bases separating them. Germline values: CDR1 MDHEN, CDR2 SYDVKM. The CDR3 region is CASRRPAEYTEAFF. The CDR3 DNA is TGTGCCAGCCGTCGTCCGGCCGAATACACTGAAGCTTTCTTT.

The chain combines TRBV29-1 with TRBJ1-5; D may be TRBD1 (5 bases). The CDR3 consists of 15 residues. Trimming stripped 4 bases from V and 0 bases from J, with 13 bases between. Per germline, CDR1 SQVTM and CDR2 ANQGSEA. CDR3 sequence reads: CSVAQGTDSNQPQHF. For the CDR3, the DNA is TGCAGCGTTGCCCAAGGGACGGATAGCAATCAGCCCCAGCATTTT. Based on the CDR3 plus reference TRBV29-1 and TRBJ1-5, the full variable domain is SAVISQKPSRDICQRGTSLTIQCQVDSQVTMMFWYRQQPGQSLTLIATANQGSEATYESGFVIDKFPISRPNLTFSTLTVSNMSPEDSSIYLCSVAQGTDSNQPQHFGDGTRLSIL.

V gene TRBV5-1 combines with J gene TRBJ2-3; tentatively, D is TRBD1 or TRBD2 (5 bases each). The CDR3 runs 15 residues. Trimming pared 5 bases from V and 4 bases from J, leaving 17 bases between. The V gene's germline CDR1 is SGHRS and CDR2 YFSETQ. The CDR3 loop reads CASRGTATQADTQYF. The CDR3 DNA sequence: TGCGCCAGCAGGGGGACCGCAACACAAGCAGATACGCAGTATTTT.

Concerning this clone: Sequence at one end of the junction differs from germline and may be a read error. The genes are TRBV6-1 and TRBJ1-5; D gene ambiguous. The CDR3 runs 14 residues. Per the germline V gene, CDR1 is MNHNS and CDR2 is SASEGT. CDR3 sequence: CASRPGNSNRPQHF. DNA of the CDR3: TGTGCCAGCAGACCGGGAAATAGCAATCGGCCCCAGCATTTT.